Listed below are T cell receptor beta chains from one sample, sequenced in a study of shared clonotypes between healthy human individuals. Repertoires were generated with immunoSEQ multiplex PCR, while TCRdb's copy carries only in-frame clones and drops some. This table has just over 2,000,000 clones, over 85% appearing once. Sequencing was performed on naive CD8+ T cells sorted from blood. These receptors originate from a man between 18 and 29 years old in good health. The CDR3 runs from the conserved cysteine through the conserved F or W. D genes are given only for firm matches. Expanded clones are given a class, and other clones once, few, many or no size at all.

J: TRBJ2-5
V: TRBV7-6
D: .
size: .
CDR3: CASSLVLGPETQYF
DNA: TGTGCCAGCAGCTTGGTACTAGGCCCAGAGACCCAGTACTTC

J: TRBJ2-7
V: TRBV18
D: .
size: .
CDR3: CASSPGDYEQYF
DNA: TGTGCCAGCTCACCCGGGGACTACGAGCAGTACTTC

J: TRBJ2-1
V: TRBV6-5
D: .
size: .
CDR3: CASSYSAGWNEQFF
DNA: TGTGCCAGCAGTTACTCGGCGGGGTGGAATGAGCAGTTCTTC

J: TRBJ2-1
V: TRBV6-1
D: TRBD1
size: .
CDR3: CASSEGQGSYNEQFF
DNA: TGTGCCAGCAGTGAAGGACAGGGGTCCTACAATGAGCAGTTCTTC

J: TRBJ1-4
V: TRBV2
D: .
size: .
CDR3: CASSPDEKLFF
DNA: TGTGCCAGCAGTCCGGATGAAAAACTGTTTTTT

J: TRBJ1-5
V: TRBV19
D: TRBD1
size: few
CDR3: CASTLDRGSNQPQHF
DNA: TGTGCCAGTACCTTGGACAGGGGTTCCAACCAGCCCCAGCATTTT

J: TRBJ2-2
V: TRBV7-9
D: .
size: .
CDR3: CASSLARAGAGELFF
DNA: TGTGCCAGCAGCTTAGCGAGGGCTGGGGCCGGGGAGCTGTTTTTT

J: TRBJ1-3
V: TRBV11-2
D: .
size: once
CDR3: CASSPGTGNTIYF
DNA: TGTGCCAGCAGCCCAGGCACGGGAAACACCATATATTTT

J: TRBJ2-2
V: TRBV10-2
D: TRBD2
size: .
CDR3: CATRIGTSGTGGELFF
DNA: TGCGCCACCCGAATCGGGACTAGCGGGACGGGCGGGGAGCTGTTTTTT

J: TRBJ2-3
V: TRBV11-2
D: .
size: .
CDR3: CASRTSRDTQYF
DNA: TGTGCCAGCAGAACTAGTAGAGATACGCAGTATTTT

J: TRBJ2-5
V: TRBV7-9
D: TRBD2
size: .
CDR3: CASRQTQLAGGQETQYF
DNA: TGTGCCAGCAGACAGACCCAACTAGCGGGAGGCCAAGAGACCCAGTACTTC

J: TRBJ2-3
V: TRBV6-5
D: .
size: few
CDR3: CASSYSPDTQYF
DNA: TGTGCCAGCAGTTACTCCCCAGATACGCAGTATTTT

J: TRBJ2-1
V: TRBV7-2
D: .
size: .
CDR3: CASGLLASYNEQFF
DNA: TGTGCCAGCGGTCTACTAGCAAGCTACAATGAGCAGTTCTTC

J: TRBJ2-7
V: TRBV7-9
D: .
size: .
CDR3: CASSLADIHYEQYF
DNA: TGTGCCAGCAGCTTAGCGGACATCCACTACGAGCAGTACTTC

J: TRBJ2-4
V: TRBV7-9
D: TRBD1
size: .
CDR3: CASSPRDRINIQYF
DNA: TGTGCCAGCAGTCCTAGGGACAGAATAAACATTCAGTACTTC

J: TRBJ2-3
V: TRBV4-1
D: .
size: .
CDR3: CASSLGGLATDTQYF
DNA: TGCGCCAGCAGCCTAGGGGGACTTGCGACAGATACGCAGTATTTT

J: TRBJ2-2
V: TRBV7-9
D: TRBD1
size: .
CDR3: CASSPDRAGTGELFF
DNA: TGTGCCAGCAGCCCAGACAGGGCCGGCACCGGGGAGCTGTTTTTT

J: TRBJ1-2
V: TRBV28
D: .
size: .
CDR3: CASSSSGAESNYGYTF
DNA: TGTGCCAGCAGCTCCTCTGGGGCAGAATCTAACTATGGCTACACCTTC

J: TRBJ2-7
V: TRBV30
D: .
size: .
CDR3: CALATASYEQYF
DNA: TGTGCTTTAGCGACGGCGTCCTACGAGCAGTACTTC

J: TRBJ1-6
V: TRBV28
D: .
size: .
CDR3: CASSPGTSPLHF
DNA: TGTGCCAGCAGCCCCGGTACTTCACCCCTCCACTTT

J: TRBJ2-1
V: TRBV9
D: TRBD2
size: .
CDR3: CASSQNLAGGSYNEQFF
DNA: TGTGCCAGCAGCCAGAACCTAGCGGGAGGTTCCTACAATGAGCAGTTCTTC

J: TRBJ1-1
V: TRBV4-1
D: .
size: .
CDR3: CASSQIQGGEAFF
DNA: TGCGCCAGCAGCCAGATCCAGGGTGGTGAAGCTTTCTTT

J: TRBJ2-3
V: TRBV7-2
D: .
size: .
CDR3: CASSPPTSGTDTQYF
DNA: TGTGCCAGCAGCCCCCCGACGAGCGGCACAGATACGCAGTATTTT

J: TRBJ2-5
V: TRBV6-6
D: .
size: .
CDR3: CASTNSRLGETQYF
DNA: TGTGCCAGCACTAACTCCCGCCTGGGGGAGACCCAGTACTTC

J: TRBJ2-1
V: TRBV6-5
D: .
size: .
CDR3: CASSYSQAYLNNEQFF
DNA: TGTGCCAGCAGTTACTCTCAGGCCTATCTAAACAATGAGCAGTTCTTC

J: TRBJ1-1
V: TRBV7-2
D: .
size: .
CDR3: CASSLGGFEAFF
DNA: TGTGCCAGCAGCTTAGGGGGATTTGAAGCTTTCTTT

J: TRBJ1-2
V: TRBV6-6
D: .
size: .
CDR3: CASSQLQGTYGYTF
DNA: TGTGCCAGCAGTCAGTTACAGGGCACCTATGGCTACACCTTC

J: TRBJ1-2
V: TRBV30
D: .
size: .
CDR3: CAWTPEGTYGYTF
DNA: TGTGCCTGGACTCCCGAGGGAACCTATGGCTACACCTTC

J: TRBJ1-4
V: TRBV7-8
D: .
size: .
CDR3: CASSLDWFLGPPNEKLFF
DNA: TGTGCCAGCAGCTTAGATTGGTTCCTCGGGCCCCCTAATGAAAAACTGTTTTTT